This T cell receptor beta chain was recovered during a study of blood T cell repertoires in COVID-19. Study at large: T cells, B-cell-depleted T cells, or PBMCs supplied cDNA or gDNA.

As originally analysed: Using reference gene primer amplification, nucleated cell counts were estimated. The protocol was immunoSEQ multiplex PCR, while the TCRdb copy is restricted to in-frame clones and leaves out a portion. V, J and clone size were drawn from that table, and D and trimming were deduced from the DNA. The sample carries approximately 200,000 clones, over 80% recorded once. The CDR3 contains 19 residues. V shed 4 bases and J 2 bases; nucleotides not matched to a gene: 12. Germline CDR1 MNHNS, CDR2 SASEGT. The Seattle patients, enrolled during active infection, were followed longitudinally.

V is TRBV6-1 and J is TRBJ1-6; TRBD1 matches at 9 bases. The sample comprised peripheral blood. The receptor was isolated from a young man with COVID-19, enrolled during active disease. CDR3: CASSVGTGYLGTYNSPLHF. Written as DNA, the CDR3 is TGTGCCAGCAGTGTCGGGACAGGGTATTTAGGTACCTATAATTCACCCCTCCACTTT.